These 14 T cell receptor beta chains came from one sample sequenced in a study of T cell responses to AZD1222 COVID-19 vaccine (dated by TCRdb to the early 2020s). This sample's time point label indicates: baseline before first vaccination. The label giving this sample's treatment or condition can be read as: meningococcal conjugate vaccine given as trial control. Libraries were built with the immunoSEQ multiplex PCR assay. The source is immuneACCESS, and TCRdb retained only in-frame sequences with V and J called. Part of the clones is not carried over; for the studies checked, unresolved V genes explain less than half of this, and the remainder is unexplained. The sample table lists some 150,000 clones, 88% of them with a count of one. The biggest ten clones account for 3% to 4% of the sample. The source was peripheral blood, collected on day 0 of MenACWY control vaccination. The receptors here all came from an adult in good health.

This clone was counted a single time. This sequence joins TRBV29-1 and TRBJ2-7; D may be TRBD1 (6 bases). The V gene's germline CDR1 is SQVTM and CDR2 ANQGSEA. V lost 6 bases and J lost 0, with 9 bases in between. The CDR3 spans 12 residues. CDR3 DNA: TGCAGCGTCCGGGACAACTCCTACGAGCAGTACTTC. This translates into CSVRDNSYEQYF.

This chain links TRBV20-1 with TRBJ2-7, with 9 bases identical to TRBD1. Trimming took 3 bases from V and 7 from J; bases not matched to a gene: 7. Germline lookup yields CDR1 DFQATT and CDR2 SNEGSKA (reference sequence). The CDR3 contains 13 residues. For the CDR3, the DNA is TGCAGTGCTAGTCGGGACAGGGCTAAAGAGCAGTACTTC. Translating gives CSASRDRAKEQYF.

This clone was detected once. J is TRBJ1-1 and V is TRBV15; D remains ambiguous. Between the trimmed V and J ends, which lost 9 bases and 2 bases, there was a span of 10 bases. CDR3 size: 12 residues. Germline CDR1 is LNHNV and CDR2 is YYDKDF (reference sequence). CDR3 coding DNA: TGTGCCACTCGACAAGTAAACACTGAAGCTTTCTTT. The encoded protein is CATRQVNTEAFF.

The CDR3 spells CASSLRARTNEKLFF. Written as DNA, the CDR3 is TGTGCCAGCAGCTTGAGAGCCAGGACCAATGAAAAACTGTTTTTT. The chain combines TRBV5-6 with TRBJ1-4; the D is unclear. V dropped 1 base and J dropped 5 bases, with 12 bases sitting between them. CDR1 and CDR2 from the germline V gene are SGHDT and YYEEEE. The CDR3 extends over 15 amino acids.

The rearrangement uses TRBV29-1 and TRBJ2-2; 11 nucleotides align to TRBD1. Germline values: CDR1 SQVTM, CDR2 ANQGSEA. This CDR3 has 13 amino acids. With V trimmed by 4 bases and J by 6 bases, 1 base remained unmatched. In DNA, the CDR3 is TGCAGCGTTGGGACAGGGGGCGCCGGGGAGCTGTTTTTT. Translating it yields CSVGTGGAGELFF.

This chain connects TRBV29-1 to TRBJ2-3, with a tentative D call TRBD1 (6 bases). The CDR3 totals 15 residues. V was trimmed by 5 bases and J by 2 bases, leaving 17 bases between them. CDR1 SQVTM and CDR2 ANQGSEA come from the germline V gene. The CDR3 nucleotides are TGCAGCGTTCAGCTGGCAGGGGCCCTCACAGATACGCAGTATTTT. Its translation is CSVQLAGALTDTQYF.

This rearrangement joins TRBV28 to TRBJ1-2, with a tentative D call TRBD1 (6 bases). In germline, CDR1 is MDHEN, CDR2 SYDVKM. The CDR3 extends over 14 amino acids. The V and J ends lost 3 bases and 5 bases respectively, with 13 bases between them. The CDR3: CASSFRGTRYGYTF. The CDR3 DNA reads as TGTGCCAGCAGTTTTAGGGGGACACGGTATGGCTACACCTTC.

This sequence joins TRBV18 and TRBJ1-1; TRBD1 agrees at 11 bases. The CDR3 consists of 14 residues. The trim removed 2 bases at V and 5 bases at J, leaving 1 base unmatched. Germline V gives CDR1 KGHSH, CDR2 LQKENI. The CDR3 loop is CASSPGTGGTEAFF. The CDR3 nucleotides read TGTGCCAGCTCACCAGGGACAGGGGGGACTGAAGCTTTCTTT.

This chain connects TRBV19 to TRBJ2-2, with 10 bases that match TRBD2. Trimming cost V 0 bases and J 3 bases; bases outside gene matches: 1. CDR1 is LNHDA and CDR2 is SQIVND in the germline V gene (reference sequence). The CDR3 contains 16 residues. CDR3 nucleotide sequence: TGTGCCAGTAGTATAGATAGCGGGAGGTACACCGGGGAGCTGTTTTTT. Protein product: CASSIDSGRYTGELFF.

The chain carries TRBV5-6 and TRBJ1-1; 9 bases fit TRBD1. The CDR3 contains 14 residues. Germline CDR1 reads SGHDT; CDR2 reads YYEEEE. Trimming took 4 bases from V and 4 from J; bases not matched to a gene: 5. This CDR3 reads CASSLQGAGTEAFF. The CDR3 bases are TGTGCCAGCAGCCTACAGGGGGCGGGCACTGAAGCTTTCTTT.

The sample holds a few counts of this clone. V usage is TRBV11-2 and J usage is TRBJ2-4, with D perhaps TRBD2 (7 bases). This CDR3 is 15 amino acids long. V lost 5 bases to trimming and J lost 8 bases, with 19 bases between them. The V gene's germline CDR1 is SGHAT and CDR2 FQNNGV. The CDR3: CASSPVGGAGDIQYF. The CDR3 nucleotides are TGTGCCAGCAGCCCCGTGGGGGGGGCTGGGGACATTCAGTACTTC.

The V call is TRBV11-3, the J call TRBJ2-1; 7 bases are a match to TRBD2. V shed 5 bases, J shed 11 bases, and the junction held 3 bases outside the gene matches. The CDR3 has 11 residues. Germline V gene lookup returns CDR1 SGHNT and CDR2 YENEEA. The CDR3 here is CASSAGTKQFF. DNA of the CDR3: TGTGCCAGCAGCGCCGGGACTAAGCAGTTCTTC.

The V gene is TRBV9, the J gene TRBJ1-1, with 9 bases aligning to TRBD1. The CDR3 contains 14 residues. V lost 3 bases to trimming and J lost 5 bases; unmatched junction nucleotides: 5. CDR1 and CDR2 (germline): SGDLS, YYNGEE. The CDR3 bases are TGTGCCAGCAGCGCAGGACAGGGGAGGACTGAAGCTTTCTTT. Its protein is CASSAGQGRTEAFF. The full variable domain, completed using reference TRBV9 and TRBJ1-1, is DSGVTQTPKHLITATGQRVTLRCSPRSGDLSVYWYQQSLDQGLQFLIQYYNGEERAKGNILERFSAQQFPDLHSELNLSSLELGDSALYFCASSAGQGRTEAFFGQGTRLTVV.

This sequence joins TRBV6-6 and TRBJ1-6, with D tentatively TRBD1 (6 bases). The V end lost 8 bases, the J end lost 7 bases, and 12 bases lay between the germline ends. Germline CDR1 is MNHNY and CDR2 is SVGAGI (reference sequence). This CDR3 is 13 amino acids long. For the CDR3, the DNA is TGTGCCAGCCGCGGACAGTTGAATTCACCCCTCCACTTT. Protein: CASRGQLNSPLHF.